This section outlines one T cell receptor beta chain sequence together with its context. Both iRepertoire HTBI primers and Arm-PCR of CDR3 regions were used to build the TCR beta libraries. TCRdb called the multiplex PCR reads again in MiXCR, with one record for every CDR3 protein. Here the sample spans some 560,000 distinct CDR3 sequences, about 16% being singletons. This entry belongs to a study of regulatory T cells in long-lasting Graves disease. The V gene lost 4 bases and the J gene lost 1 base, with 11 bases spanning the gap. Germline CDR1 MNHNS, CDR2 SASEGT. The CDR3 is 15 amino acids. Time point noted: newly diagnosed GD, antithyroid drugs for less than 3 months. Researchers made the TCR library from RNA that was extracted from PBMCs. Another study also made use of these data, one on T cells in Graves' hyperthyroidism and ophthalmopathy.

The clonotype originates from a woman aged 35-60 years with Graves disease. The rearrangement joins TRBV6-1 to TRBJ1-5; a possible D gene is TRBD1 (6 bases). The sample in question was peripheral blood mononuclear cells (PBMCs), obtained at new diagnosis, from a patient treated with antithyroid drugs. The CDR3 region is CASSVGGQSNQPQHF. CDR3 DNA sequence: TGTGCCAGCAGTGTCGGAGGACAGAGCAATCAGCCCCAGCATTTT.